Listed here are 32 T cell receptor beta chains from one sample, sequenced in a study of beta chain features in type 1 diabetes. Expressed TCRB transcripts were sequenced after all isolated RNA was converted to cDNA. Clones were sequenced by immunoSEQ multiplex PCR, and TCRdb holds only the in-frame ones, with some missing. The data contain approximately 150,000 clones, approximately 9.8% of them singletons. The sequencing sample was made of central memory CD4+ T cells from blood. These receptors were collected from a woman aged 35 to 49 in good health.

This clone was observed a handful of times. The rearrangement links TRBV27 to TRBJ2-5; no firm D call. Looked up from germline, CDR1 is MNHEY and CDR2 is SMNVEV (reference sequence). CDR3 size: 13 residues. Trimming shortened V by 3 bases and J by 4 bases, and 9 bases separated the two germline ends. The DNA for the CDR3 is TGTGCCAGCAGTTTGGGTCCAGGAGAGACCCAGTACTTC. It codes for CASSLGPGETQYF.

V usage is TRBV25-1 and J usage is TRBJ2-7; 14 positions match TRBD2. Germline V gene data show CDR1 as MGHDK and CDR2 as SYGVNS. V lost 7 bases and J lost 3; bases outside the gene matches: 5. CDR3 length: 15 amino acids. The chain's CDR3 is CASTHGTSGGYEQYF. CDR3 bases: TGTGCCAGCACTCACGGGACTAGCGGGGGCTACGAGCAGTACTTC.

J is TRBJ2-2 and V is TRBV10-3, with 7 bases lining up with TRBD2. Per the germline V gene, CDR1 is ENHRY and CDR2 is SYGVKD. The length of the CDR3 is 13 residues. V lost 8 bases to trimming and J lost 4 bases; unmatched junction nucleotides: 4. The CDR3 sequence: CAIGSGGTGELFF. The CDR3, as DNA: TGTGCCATCGGGTCGGGGGGCACCGGGGAGCTGTTTTTT.

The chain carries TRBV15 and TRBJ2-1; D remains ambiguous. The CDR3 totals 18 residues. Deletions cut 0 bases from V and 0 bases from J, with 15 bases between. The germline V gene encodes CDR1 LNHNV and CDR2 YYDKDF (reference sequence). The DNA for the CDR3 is TGTGCCACCAGCAGAGATCAGCAGCGCATCAGCTCCTACAATGAGCAGTTCTTC. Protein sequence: CATSRDQQRISSYNEQFF.

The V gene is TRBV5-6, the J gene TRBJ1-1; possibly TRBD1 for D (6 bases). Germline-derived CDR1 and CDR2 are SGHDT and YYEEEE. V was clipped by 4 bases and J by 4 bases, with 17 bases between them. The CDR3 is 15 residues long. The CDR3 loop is CASSPDAGVRTEAFF. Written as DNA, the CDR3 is TGTGCCAGCAGCCCTGATGCAGGGGTTCGCACTGAAGCTTTCTTT.

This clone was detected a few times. The CDR3 DNA follows: TGTGCCAGCAGCGCACACAGGGGGCCTTCACCCCTCCACTTT. The encoded protein is CASSAHRGPSPLHF. The rearrangement links TRBV11-2 to TRBJ1-6, with 9 positions matching TRBD1. This CDR3 has 14 residues. V shed 5 bases, J shed 9 bases, and the junction held 5 bases outside the gene matches. Per germline, CDR1 SGHAT and CDR2 FQNNGV.

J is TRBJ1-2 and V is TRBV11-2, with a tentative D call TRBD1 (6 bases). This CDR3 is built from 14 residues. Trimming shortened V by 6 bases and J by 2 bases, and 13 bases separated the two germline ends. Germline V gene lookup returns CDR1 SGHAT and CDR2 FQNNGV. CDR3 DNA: TGTGCCAGCAGTTCCCGGGACAAAAACTATGGCTACACCTTC. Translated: CASSSRDKNYGYTF. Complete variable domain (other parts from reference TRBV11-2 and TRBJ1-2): EAGVAQSPRYKIIEKRQSVAFWCNPISGHATLYWYQQILGQGPKLLIQFQNNGVVDDSQLPKDRFSAERLKGVDSTLKIQPAKLEDSAVYLCASSSRDKNYGYTFGSGTRLTVV.

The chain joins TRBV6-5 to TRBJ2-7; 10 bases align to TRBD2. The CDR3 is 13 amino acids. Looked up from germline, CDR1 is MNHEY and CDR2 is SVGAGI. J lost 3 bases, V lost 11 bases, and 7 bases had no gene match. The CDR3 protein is CAVRTSGFYEQYF. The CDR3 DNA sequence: TGTGCCGTCAGGACTAGCGGCTTCTACGAGCAGTACTTC.

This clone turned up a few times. CDR3 bases: TGTGCCAGTAGTCTTTATAGCGGCTCTGGGGCCAACGTCCTGACTTTC. As protein: CASSLYSGSGANVLTF. The V call is TRBV19, the J call TRBJ2-6; possibly TRBD2 for D (6 bases). V gave up 5 bases and J gave up 0 bases, with 11 bases separating them. The V gene's germline CDR1 is LNHDA and CDR2 SQIVND (reference sequence). The CDR3 is made up of 16 amino acids.

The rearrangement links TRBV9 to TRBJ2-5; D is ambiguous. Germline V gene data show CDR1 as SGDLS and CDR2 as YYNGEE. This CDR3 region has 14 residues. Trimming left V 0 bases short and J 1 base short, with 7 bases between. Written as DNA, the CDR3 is TGTGCCAGCAGCGTAGGGGTAGCCCAAGAGACCCAGTACTTC. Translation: CASSVGVAQETQYF.

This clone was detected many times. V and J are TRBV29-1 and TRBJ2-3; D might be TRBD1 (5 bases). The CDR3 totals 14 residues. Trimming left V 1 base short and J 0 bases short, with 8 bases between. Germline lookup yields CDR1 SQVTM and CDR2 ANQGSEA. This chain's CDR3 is CSVEVGVSTDTQYF. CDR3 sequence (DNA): TGCAGCGTTGAAGTAGGGGTGAGCACAGATACGCAGTATTTT.

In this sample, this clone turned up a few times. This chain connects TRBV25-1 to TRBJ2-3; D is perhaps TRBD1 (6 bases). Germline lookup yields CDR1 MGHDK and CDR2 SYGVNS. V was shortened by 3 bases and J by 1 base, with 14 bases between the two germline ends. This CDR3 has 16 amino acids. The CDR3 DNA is TGTGCCAGCAGTGATCACAGGGTAGTCGGCACAGATACGCAGTATTTT. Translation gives CASSDHRVVGTDTQYF.

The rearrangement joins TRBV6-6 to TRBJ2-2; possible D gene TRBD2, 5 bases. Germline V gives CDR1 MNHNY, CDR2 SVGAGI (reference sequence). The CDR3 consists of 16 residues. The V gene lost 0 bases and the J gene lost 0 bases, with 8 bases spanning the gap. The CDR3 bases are TGTGCCAGCAGTTACTCACGGGGATCGAACACCGGGGAGCTGTTTTTT. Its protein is CASSYSRGSNTGELFF.

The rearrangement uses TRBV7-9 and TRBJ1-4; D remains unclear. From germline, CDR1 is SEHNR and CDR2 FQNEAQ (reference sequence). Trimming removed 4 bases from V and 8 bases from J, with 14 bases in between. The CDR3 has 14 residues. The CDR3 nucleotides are TGTGCCAGCAGCTCTTACGGCCAGGTAGAAAAACTGTTTTTT. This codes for CASSSYGQVEKLFF.

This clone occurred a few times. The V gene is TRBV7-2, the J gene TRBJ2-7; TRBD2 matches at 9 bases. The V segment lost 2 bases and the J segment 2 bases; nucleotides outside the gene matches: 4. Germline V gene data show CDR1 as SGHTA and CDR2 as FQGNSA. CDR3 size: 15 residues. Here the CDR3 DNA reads TGTGCCAGCAGCTTACAAGCGGGGGGTGCCTACGAGCAGTACTTC. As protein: CASSLQAGGAYEQYF.

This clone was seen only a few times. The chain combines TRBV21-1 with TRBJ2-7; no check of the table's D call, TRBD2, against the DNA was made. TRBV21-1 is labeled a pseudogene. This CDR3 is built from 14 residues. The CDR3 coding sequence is TGTGCCAGCAGCAAAGACACTAGCACCTACGAGCAGTACTTC. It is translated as CASSKDTSTYEQYF.

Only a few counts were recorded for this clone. The CDR3 sequence is CASRNRGGMGTADTQYF. CDR3 in DNA: TGTGCCAGCCGAAATCGCGGGGGAATGGGGACCGCAGATACGCAGTATTTT. The V call is TRBV19, the J call TRBJ2-3, with TRBD2 matching 7 bases. The junction had 19 bases not matched to a gene; V was cut back by 9 bases and J by 4 bases. Germline values: CDR1 LNHDA, CDR2 SQIVND (reference sequence). The CDR3 sequence is 17 residues long.

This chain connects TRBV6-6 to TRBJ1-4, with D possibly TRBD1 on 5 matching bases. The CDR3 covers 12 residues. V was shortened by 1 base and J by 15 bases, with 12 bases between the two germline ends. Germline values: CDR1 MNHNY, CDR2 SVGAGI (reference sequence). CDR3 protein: CASSYWGGVVFF. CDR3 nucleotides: TGTGCCAGCAGTTACTGGGGAGGGGTGGTGTTTTTT.

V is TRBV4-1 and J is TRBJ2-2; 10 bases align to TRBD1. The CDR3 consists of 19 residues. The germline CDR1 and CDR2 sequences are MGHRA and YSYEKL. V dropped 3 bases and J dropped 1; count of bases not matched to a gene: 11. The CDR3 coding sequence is TGCGCCAGCAGCCACCCGACAGAGGGACAGGGGAAGAACACCGGGGAGCTGTTTTTT. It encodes CASSHPTEGQGKNTGELFF.

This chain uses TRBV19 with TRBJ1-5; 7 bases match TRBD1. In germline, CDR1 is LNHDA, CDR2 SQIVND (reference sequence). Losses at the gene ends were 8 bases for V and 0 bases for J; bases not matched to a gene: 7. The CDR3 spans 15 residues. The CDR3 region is CASEAGQHSNQPQHF. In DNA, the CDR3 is TGTGCCAGTGAGGCGGGACAGCATAGCAATCAGCCCCAGCATTTT.

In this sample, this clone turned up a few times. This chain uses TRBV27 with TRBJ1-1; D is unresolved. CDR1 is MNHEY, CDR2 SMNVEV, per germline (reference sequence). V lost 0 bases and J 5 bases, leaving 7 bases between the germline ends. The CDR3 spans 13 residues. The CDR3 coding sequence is TGTGCCAGCAGTTTATCCGTTCGGACTGAAGCTTTCTTT. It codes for CASSLSVRTEAFF.

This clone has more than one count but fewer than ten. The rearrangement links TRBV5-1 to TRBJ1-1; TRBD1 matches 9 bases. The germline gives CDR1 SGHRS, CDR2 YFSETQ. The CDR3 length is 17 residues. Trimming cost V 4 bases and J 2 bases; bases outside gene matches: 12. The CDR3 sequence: CASSVTGGKGVNTEAFF. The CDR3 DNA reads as TGCGCCAGCAGCGTAACAGGGGGCAAGGGAGTAAACACTGAAGCTTTCTTT.

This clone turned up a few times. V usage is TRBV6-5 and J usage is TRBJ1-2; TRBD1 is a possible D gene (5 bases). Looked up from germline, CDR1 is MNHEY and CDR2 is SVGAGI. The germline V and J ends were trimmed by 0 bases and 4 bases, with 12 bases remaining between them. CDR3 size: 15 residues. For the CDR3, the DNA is TGTGCCAGCAGTTACTCGTGGGGGGGTTCCTATGGCTACACCTTC. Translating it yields CASSYSWGGSYGYTF.

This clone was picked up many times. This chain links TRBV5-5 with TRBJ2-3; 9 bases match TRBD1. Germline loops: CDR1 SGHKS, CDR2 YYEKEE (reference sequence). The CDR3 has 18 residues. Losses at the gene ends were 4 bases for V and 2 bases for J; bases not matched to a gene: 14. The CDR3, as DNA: TGTGCCAGCAGCCCCTTACACCGGGACAGGGTAGTCACAGATACGCAGTATTTT. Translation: CASSPLHRDRVVTDTQYF.

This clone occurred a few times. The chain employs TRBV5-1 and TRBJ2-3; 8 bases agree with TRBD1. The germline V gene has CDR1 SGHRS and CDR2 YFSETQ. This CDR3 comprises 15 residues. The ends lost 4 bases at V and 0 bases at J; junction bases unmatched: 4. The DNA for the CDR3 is TGCGCCAGCAGCAGCCGACAGGGGAGCACAGATACGCAGTATTTT. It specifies CASSSRQGSTDTQYF.

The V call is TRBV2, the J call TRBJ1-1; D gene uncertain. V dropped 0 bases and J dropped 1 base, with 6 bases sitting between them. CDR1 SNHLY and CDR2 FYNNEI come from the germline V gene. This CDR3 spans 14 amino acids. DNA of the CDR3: TGTGCCAGCAGTGAAGCGGAGTGGAACACTGAAGCTTTCTTT. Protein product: CASSEAEWNTEAFF.

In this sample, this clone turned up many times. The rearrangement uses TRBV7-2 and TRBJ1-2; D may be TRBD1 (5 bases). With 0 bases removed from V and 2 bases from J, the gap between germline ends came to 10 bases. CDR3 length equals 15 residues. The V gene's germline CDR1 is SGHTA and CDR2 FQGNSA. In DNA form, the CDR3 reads TGTGCCAGCAGCTTAGCGGCCGGGGGGAACTATGGCTACACCTTC. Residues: CASSLAAGGNYGYTF.

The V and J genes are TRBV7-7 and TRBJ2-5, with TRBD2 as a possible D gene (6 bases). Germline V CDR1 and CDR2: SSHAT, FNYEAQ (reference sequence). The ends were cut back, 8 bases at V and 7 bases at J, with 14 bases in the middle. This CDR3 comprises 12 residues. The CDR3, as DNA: TGTGCCAGCGGACCCGACGGGGGGACCCAGTACTTC. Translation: CASGPDGGTQYF.

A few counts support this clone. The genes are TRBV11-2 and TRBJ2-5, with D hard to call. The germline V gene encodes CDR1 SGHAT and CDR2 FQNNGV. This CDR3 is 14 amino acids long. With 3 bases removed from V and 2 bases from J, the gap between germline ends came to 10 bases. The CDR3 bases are TGTGCCAGCAGCTTTGGTTCGGTTCAAGAGACCCAGTACTTC. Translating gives CASSFGSVQETQYF.

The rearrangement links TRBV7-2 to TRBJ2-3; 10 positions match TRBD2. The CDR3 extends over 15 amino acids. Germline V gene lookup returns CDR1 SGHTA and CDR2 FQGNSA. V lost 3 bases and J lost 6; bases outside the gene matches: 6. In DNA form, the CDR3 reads TGTGCCAGCAGCTTTCTAGCGGGGGCTTTGGATACGCAGTATTTT. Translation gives CASSFLAGALDTQYF.

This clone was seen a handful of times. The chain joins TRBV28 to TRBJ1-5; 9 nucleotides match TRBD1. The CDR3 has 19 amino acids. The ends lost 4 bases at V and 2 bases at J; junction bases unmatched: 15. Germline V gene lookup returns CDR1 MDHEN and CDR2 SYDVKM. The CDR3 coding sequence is TGTGCCAGCAGTTCACCGGGACAGGGAGGAGGATTCGGCAATCAGCCCCAGCATTTT. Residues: CASSSPGQGGGFGNQPQHF.

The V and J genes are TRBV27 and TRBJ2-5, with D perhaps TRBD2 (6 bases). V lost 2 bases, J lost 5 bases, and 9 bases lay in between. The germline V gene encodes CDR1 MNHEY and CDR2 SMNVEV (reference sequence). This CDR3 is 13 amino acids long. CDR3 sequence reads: CASSLGGRETQYF. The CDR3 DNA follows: TGTGCCAGCAGTTTAGGGGGGAGGGAGACCCAGTACTTC.